Described below is a single T cell receptor (beta chain) sequence and its context. The antigen this receptor binds is unknown. No base quality values were provided; no much bigger clone lies one nucleotide off. The sample is drawn from a study of glioma-infiltrating T cells listed by TCRdb under 2016. Broadly, across the study: The study sequenced TCR alpha- and beta-chain repertoires from glioma tissue, from non-neoplastic brain tissue and from matched peripheral blood mononuclear cells. Each tissue-infiltrating repertoire was compared with the same patient's peripheral blood repertoire to measure divergence between tissue and blood T-cell populations. The paired cohort comprised three low-grade glioma patients, under 10 primary glioblastoma patients and three non-glioma patients contributing non-neoplastic brain tissue.

Points the paper makes about the study in general: Very few CDR3 sequences were found to be shared between tissue and blood, and this scarcity was attributed to high CDR3 diversity and limited sampling. Group comparisons were based on small numbers of patients: three non-neoplastic, three low-grade glioma and 7 to 9 glioblastoma patients. VJ-independent divergence between tissue and blood was found to be below expectation in non-neoplastic patients but above expectation in all gliomas, particularly low-grade gliomas.

Taken from cysteine to phenylalanine, the CDR3 has 17 residues. Here the CDR3 DNA is all that survives: 51 bases in frame from base 1. At the junction V is shortened by 7 bases and J by 2 bases, with 25 bases in between. CDR1 is given as SQVTM and CDR2 as ANQGSEA, both from the germline V gene. TCR alpha and beta CDR3 regions were amplified with the iRepertoire nested amplicon-rescue multiplex PCR (arm-PCR) platform from RNA. One-step reverse transcription and amplification used roughly 95-400 ng of tissue mRNA or PBMC total RNA as input. After bead purification, a secondary multiplex PCR added Illumina adapters, and libraries were gel-purified between 200 and 400 bp. Demultiplexing relied on internal 6-nucleotide barcodes carried by the libraries. The libraries were sequenced on an Illumina MiSeq using 2x220 or 2x250 nucleotide paired-end reads. In the authors' own workflow: FLASH 1.2.11 was used to merge paired reads, and BWA-MEM then aligned the reads to the GRCh37 human genome before TRA and TRB reads were extracted. For V and J assignment, an IMGT-derived reference of cassette sequences and CDR3 motifs that included pseudogenes was used. Reads were translated in three frames, and productive CDR3s were defined by a C…FGXG motif without stop codons. A clonotype was defined as a unique combination of a V-J cassette pair and a CDR3 amino acid sequence. Reads were filtered by Hamming distance, with the threshold set by the sequence error rate of each sample in mapped regions. Through fastp at Q25 and MiXCR, TCRdb rebuilt clones from the public reads, retaining in-frame beta chains. Identical CDR3 protein sequences are pooled into one entry, listed with their most common genes and DNA. The V and J calls were determined by TCRdb, not by the authors. The sample records over 100,000 distinct CDR3 sequences, under 30% of which are singletons. 35% of the sample lies in the top ten.

The source is a human donor with low-grade glioma or glioblastoma, undergoing nonglioma brain surgery, or in good health (not recorded which). The sequenced material came from glioma tissue, nonneoplastic brain tissue, or PBMCs (not recorded which). The rearrangement combines TRBV29-1 with TRBJ2-3; TRBD2 is possibly the D segment (5 matching bases). The CDR3 protein: CSGFVGASRASTDTQYF. The DNA sequence is given as TGCAGCGGGTTTGTGGGAGCCTCGCGGGCCTCCACAGATACGCAGTATTTT.